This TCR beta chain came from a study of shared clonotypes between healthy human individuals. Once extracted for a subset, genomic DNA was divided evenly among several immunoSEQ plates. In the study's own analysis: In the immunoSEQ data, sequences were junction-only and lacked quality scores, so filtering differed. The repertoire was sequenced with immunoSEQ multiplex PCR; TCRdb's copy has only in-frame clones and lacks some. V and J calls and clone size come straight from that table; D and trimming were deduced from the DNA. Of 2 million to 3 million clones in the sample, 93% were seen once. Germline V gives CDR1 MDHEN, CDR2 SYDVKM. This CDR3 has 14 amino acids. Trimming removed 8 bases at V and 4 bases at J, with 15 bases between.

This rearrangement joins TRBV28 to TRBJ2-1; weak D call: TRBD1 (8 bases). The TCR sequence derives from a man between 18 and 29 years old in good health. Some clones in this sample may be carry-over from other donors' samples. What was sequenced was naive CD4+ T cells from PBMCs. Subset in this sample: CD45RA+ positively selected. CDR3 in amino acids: CASRGGDRYNEQFF. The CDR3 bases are TGTGCCAGCCGTGGGGGGGACAGGTACAATGAGCAGTTCTTC.